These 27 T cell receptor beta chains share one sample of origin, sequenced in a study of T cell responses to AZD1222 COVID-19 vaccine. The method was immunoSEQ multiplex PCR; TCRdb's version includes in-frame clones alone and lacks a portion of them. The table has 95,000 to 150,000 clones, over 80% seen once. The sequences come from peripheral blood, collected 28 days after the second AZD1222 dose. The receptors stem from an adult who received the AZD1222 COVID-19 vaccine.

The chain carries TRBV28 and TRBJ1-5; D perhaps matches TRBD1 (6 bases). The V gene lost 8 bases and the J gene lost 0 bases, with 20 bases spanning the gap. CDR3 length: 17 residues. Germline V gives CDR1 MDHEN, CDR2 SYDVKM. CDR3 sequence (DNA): TGTGCCAGCGGCCTTATATCAGGGGTCTATAGCAATCAGCCCCAGCATTTT. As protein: CASGLISGVYSNQPQHF.

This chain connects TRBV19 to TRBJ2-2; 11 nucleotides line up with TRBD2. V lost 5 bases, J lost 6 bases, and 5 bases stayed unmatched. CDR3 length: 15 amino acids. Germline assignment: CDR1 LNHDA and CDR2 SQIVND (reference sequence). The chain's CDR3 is CASSALAGVSGELFF. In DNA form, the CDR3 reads TGTGCCAGTAGTGCACTAGCGGGGGTCTCCGGGGAGCTGTTTTTT.

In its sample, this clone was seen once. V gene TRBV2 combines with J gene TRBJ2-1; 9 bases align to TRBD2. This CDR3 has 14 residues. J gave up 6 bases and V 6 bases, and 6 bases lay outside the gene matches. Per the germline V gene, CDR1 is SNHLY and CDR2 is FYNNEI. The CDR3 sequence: CASSGGLAVNEQFF. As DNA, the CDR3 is TGTGCCAGCAGCGGGGGACTAGCTGTCAATGAGCAGTTCTTC. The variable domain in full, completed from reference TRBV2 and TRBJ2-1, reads EPEVTQTPSHQVTQMGQEVILRCVPISNHLYFYWYRQILGQKVEFLVSFYNNEISEKSEIFDDQFSVERPDGSNFTLKIRSTKLEDSAMYFCASSGGLAVNEQFFGPGTRLTVL.

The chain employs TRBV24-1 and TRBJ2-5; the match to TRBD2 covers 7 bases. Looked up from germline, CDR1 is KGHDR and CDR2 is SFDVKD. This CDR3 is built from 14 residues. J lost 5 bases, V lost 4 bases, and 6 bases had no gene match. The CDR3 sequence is CATSDPSSGETQYF. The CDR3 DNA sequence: TGTGCCACCAGTGACCCCTCTAGCGGTGAGACCCAGTACTTC.

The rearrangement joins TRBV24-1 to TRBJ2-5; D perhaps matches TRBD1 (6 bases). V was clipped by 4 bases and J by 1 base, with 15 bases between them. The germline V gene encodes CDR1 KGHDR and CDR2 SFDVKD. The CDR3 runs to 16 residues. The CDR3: CATSDPGGVPQETQYF. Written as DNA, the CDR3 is TGTGCCACCAGTGACCCTGGGGGCGTGCCCCAAGAGACCCAGTACTTC.

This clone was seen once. DNA of the CDR3: TGTGCCAGCAGTCCCAGGGGAGCGGGAGTTGTCTACGAGCAGTACTTC. Its translation is CASSPRGAGVVYEQYF. This chain joins TRBV7-2 and TRBJ2-7, with TRBD2 matching over 8 bases. The CDR3 totals 16 residues. Germline V gives CDR1 SGHTA, CDR2 FQGNSA. The trim removed 6 bases at V and 3 bases at J, leaving 13 bases unmatched.

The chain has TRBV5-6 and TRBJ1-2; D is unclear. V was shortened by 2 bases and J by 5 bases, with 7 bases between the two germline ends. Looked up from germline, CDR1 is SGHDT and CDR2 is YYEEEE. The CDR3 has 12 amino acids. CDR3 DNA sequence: TGTGCCAGCAGCTTAGTGGGTTATGGCTACACCTTC. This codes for CASSLVGYGYTF.

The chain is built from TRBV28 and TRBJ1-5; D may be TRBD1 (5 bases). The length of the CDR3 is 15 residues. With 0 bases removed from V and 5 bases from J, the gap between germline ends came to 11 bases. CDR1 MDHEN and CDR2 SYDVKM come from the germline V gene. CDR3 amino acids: CASSLWRGEDQPQHF. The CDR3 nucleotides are TGTGCCAGCAGTTTATGGCGGGGGGAGGATCAGCCCCAGCATTTT.

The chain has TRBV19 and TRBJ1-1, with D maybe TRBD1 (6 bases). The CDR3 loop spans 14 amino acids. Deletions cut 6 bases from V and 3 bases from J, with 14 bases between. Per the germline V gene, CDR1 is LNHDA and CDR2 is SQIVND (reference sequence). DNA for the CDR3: TGTGCCAGTAGCCGGCAGGGGTCTCACACTGAAGCTTTCTTT. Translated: CASSRQGSHTEAFF.

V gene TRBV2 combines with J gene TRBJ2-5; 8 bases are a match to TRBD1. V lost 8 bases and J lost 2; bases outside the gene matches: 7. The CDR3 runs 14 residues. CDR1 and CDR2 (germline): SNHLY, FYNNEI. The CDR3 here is CASGGQASQETQYF. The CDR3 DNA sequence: TGTGCCAGCGGGGGACAGGCCTCACAAGAGACCCAGTACTTC.

The CDR3 sequence: CASSQVGSVWVGYTF. The CDR3 nucleotides read TGTGCCAGCAGCCAAGTAGGATCGGTGTGGGTCGGCTACACCTTC. The J gene is TRBJ1-2, the V gene TRBV3-1 (or the pseudogene TRBV3-2); no definite D call. V was trimmed by 1 base and J by 8 bases, leaving 17 bases between them. This CDR3 contains 15 residues. Germline-derived CDR1 and CDR2 are LGHDT and YNNKEL (reference sequence).

CDR3 loop: CASSSSHFEQYF. CDR3 coding DNA: TGCGCCAGCAGCTCTTCCCACTTCGAGCAGTACTTC. This chain links TRBV5-1 with TRBJ2-7; D is undetermined. Germline CDR1 SGHRS, CDR2 YFSETQ. CDR3 length: 12 amino acids. V lost 3 bases to trimming and J lost 6 bases, with 10 bases between them.

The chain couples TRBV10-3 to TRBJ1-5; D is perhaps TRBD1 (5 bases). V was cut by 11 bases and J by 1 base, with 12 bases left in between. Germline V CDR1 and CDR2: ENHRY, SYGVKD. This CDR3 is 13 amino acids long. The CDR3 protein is CAAGGTSNQPQHF. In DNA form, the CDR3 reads TGTGCCGCTGGTGGGACGAGCAATCAGCCCCAGCATTTT.

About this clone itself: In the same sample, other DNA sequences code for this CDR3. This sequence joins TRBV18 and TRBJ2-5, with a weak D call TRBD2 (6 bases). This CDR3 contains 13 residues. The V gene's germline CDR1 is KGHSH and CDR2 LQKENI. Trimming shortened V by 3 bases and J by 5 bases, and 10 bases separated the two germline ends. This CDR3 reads CASSPRGGETQYF. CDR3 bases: TGTGCCAGCTCACCGCGTGGGGGGGAGACCCAGTACTTC.

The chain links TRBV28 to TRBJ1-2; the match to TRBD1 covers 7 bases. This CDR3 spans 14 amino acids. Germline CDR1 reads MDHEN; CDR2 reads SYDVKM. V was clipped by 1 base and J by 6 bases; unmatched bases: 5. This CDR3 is CASSLFHRGNGYTF. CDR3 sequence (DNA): TGTGCCAGCAGTTTATTCCACAGGGGAAATGGCTACACCTTC.

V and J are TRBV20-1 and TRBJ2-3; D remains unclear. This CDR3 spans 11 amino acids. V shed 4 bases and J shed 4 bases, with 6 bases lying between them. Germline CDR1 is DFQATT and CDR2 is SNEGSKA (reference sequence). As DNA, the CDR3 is TGCAGTGCTACTCTACCAGATACGCAGTATTTT. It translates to CSATLPDTQYF.

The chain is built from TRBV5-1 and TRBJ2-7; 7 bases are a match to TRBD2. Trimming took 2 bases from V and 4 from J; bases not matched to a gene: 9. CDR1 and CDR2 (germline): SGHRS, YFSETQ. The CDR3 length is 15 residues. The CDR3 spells CASSLPSGGAYEQYF. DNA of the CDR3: TGCGCCAGCAGCTTACCTAGCGGAGGGGCATACGAGCAGTACTTC.

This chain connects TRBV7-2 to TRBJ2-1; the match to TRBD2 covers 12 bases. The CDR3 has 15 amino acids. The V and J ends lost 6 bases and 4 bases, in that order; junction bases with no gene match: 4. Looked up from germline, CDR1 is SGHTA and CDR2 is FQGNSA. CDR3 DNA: TGTGCCAGCAGGCCTACTAGCGGGAGGTACAATGAGCAGTTCTTC. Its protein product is CASRPTSGRYNEQFF.

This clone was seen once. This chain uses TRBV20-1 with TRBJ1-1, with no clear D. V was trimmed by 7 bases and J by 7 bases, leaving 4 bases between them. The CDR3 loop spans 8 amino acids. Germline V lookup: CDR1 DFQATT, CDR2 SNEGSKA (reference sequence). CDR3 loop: CSGGEAFF. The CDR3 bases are TGCAGTGGTGGTGAAGCTTTCTTT.

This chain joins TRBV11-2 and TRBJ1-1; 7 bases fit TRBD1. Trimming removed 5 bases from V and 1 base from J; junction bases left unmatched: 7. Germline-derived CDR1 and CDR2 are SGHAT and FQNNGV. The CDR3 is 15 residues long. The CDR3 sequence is CASSPRQGTNTEAFF. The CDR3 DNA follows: TGTGCCAGCAGCCCCAGACAGGGTACGAACACTGAAGCTTTCTTT. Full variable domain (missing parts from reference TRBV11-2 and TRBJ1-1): EAGVAQSPRYKIIEKRQSVAFWCNPISGHATLYWYQQILGQGPKLLIQFQNNGVVDDSQLPKDRFSAERLKGVDSTLKIQPAKLEDSAVYLCASSPRQGTNTEAFFGQGTRLTVV.

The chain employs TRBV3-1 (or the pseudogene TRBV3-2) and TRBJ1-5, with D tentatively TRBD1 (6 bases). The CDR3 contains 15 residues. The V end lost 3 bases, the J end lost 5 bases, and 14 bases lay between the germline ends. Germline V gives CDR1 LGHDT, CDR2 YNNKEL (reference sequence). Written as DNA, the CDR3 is TGTGCCAGCAGCCACATCGGGGGCACGGATCAGCCCCAGCATTTT. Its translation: CASSHIGGTDQPQHF.

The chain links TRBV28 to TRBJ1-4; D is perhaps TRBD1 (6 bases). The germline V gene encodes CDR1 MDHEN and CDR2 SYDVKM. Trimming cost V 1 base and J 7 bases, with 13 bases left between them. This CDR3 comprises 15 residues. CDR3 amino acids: CASSLFGGMVEKLFF. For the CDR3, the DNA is TGTGCCAGCAGTTTATTTGGGGGCATGGTTGAAAAACTGTTTTTT.

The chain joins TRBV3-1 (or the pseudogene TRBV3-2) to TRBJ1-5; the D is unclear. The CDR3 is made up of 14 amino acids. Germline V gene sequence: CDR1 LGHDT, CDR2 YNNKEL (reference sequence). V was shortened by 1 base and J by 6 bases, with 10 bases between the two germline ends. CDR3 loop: CASSQGPSLQPQHF. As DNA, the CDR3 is TGTGCCAGCAGCCAAGGCCCGAGCCTTCAGCCCCAGCATTTT.

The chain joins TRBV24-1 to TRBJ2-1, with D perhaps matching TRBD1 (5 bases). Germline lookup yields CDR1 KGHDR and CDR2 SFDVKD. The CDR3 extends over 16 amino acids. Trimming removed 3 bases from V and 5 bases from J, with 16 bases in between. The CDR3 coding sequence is TGTGCCACCAGTGATGGGGCCGTGATGAACGACAATGAGCAGTTCTTC. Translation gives CATSDGAVMNDNEQFF.

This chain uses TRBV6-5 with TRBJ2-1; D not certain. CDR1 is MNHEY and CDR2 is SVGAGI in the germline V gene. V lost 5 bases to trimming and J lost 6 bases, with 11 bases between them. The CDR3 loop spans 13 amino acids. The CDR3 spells CASSLRVGNEQFF. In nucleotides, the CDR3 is TGTGCCAGCAGTCTTAGGGTTGGCAATGAGCAGTTCTTC.

The CDR3 DNA is TGTGCCATCAGAATACCGGGACAAAGGGAGGCTTTCTTT. Protein sequence: CAIRIPGQREAFF. This chain links TRBV10-3 with TRBJ1-1, with a weak D call TRBD1 (6 bases). V lost 6 bases and J 11 bases, leaving 19 bases between the germline ends. Germline V gives CDR1 ENHRY, CDR2 SYGVKD. The CDR3 length is 13 residues.

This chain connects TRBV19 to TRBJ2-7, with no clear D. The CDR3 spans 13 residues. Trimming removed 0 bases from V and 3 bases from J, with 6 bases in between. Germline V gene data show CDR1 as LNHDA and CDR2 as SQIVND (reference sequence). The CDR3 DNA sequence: TGTGCCAGTAGTATAGAAGGCAGCTACGAGCAGTACTTC. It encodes CASSIEGSYEQYF.